Reported below is one TCR beta chain. Distinct nucleotide sequences in the sample also encode this CDR3. This sample was taken from a study of blood T cell repertoires in COVID-19. Clones were sequenced by immunoSEQ multiplex PCR, and TCRdb holds only the in-frame ones, with some missing. The sample shows some 170,000 clones, 84% of them seen only once. The trim removed 4 bases at V and 4 bases at J, leaving 4 bases unmatched. The CDR3 totals 14 residues. Germline-derived CDR1 and CDR2 are SGHRS and YFSETQ. The genes are TRBV5-1 and TRBJ2-7, with 11 bases identical to TRBD1. The sample comprised PBMCs or T cells enriched from blood (not recorded which). This clonotype was obtained from a man aged 50 or older who had recovered from COVID-19. This chain's CDR3 is CASSNGQGAYEQYF. DNA of the CDR3: TGCGCCAGCAGCAACGGACAGGGGGCGTACGAGCAGTACTTC.